What follows are 3 T cell receptor beta chains derived from one specimen sequenced in a study of shared clonotypes between healthy human individuals. TCRdb's copy holds only in-frame clones and misses some; the assay was immunoSEQ multiplex PCR. Among roughly 1,500,000 clones listed, 98% were seen once. The sample was naive CD4+ T cells sorted from blood. Stated subset: CD45RA+ positively selected. Receptors originate from a man aged 25 to 40 in good health.

The chain has TRBV5-4 and TRBJ2-3, with 8 bases fitting TRBD2. This CDR3 has 15 residues. After removal of 4 bases from V and 5 bases from J, the junction contained 9 bases not matched to a gene. Germline V CDR1 and CDR2: SGHNT, YYREEE (reference sequence). The CDR3 is CASSSPAGAIDTQYF. The CDR3 coding sequence is TGTGCCAGCAGCAGCCCAGCGGGAGCAATAGATACGCAGTATTTT. Drawing the rest from reference TRBV5-4 and TRBJ2-3, the complete variable domain is ETGVTQSPTHLIKTRGQQVTLRCSSQSGHNTVSWYQQALGQGPQFIFQYYREEENGRGNFPPRFSGLQFPNYSSELNVNALELDDSALYLCASSSPAGAIDTQYFGPGTRLTVL.

The chain employs TRBV19 and TRBJ2-1; perhaps TRBD1 as D (5 bases). The CDR3 is 15 amino acids. CDR1 and CDR2 from the germline V gene are LNHDA and SQIVND (reference sequence). Trimming pared 3 bases from V and 5 bases from J, leaving 14 bases between. Here the CDR3 DNA reads TGTGCCAGTAGTATCCAGCCCCTAGGGGACAATGAGCAGTTCTTC. Translation: CASSIQPLGDNEQFF.

The chain uses TRBV5-5 and TRBJ1-3; D unresolved. The V and J ends lost 5 bases and 0 bases respectively, with 12 bases between them. The CDR3 is 15 amino acids. Germline V lookup: CDR1 SGHKS, CDR2 YYEKEE (reference sequence). The CDR3 coding sequence is TGTGCCAGCAGTCTTGACACAGCCTCTGGAAACACCATATATTTT. This encodes CASSLDTASGNTIYF.